This T cell receptor (beta chain) was recovered during a study of blood T cell repertoires in COVID-19. Study-wide context: Collection of acute and convalescent COVID-19 samples took place in the United States, Italy and Spain.

The germline gives CDR1 SGHRS, CDR2 YFSETQ. The trim removed 4 bases at V and 4 bases at J, leaving 5 bases unmatched. The CDR3 extends over 16 amino acids. TCRdb's table, derived via immunoSEQ multiplex PCR, lists solely in-frame clones and lacks some. The profile shows approximately 270,000 clones, approximately 83% of them singletons. The chain is built from TRBV5-1 and TRBJ2-3, with 14 bases fitting TRBD2. The sequenced sample consisted of peripheral blood. This receptor was obtained from a man of 80 years or more with acute or convalescent COVID-19. CDR3 loop: CASSPGLAGGSDTQYF. The CDR3 bases are TGCGCCAGCAGCCCCGGACTAGCGGGGGGCTCAGATACGCAGTATTTT.